This T cell receptor beta chain appears in the sequencing data of a study of shared clonotypes between healthy human individuals. Profiling relied on immunoSEQ multiplex PCR, and the TCRdb table lists in-frame clones only, not all of them. The sample yields approximately 740,000 clones, around two thirds seen once. A note on this clone: Its antigen is as yet unknown.

Overall study results and limits: In contrast to clonotypes shared by all four donors, non-shared clonotypes had lower generation probabilities.

Per germline, CDR1 LNHDA and CDR2 SQIVND (reference sequence). There are 13 residues in the CDR3. V lost 6 bases, J lost 5 bases, and 13 bases lay in between. This sequence was found in a woman in her thirties in good health. The chain links TRBV19 to TRBJ2-5, with D perhaps being TRBD1 or TRBD2 (5 bases each). The specimen sequenced was memory CD4+ T cells sorted from blood. Subset described: CD45RA-negative fraction. The CDR3 DNA sequence: TGTGCCAGTAGGCCAGGGACCCGGGAGACCCAGTACTTC. Its protein is CASRPGTRETQYF. The full variable domain, its missing parts supplied by reference TRBV19 and TRBJ2-5, is DGGITQSPKYLFRKEGQNVTLSCEQNLNHDAMYWYRQDPGQGLRLIYYSQIVNDFQKGDIAEGYSVSREKKESFPLTVTSAQKNPTAFYLCASRPGTRETQYFGPGTRLLVL.